The T cell receptor beta chain described here comes from a study of T cells in Graves' hyperthyroidism and ophthalmopathy. On the study more broadly: At initial diagnosis, before any treatment had begun, peripheral blood was obtained. Study outcomes and limitations: A model of 13 V-J features distinguished ophthalmopathy from stable hyperthyroidism.

Germline CDR1 reads MDHEN; CDR2 reads SYDVKM. The CDR3 loop spans 13 amino acids. V was clipped by 5 bases and J by 2 bases, with 7 bases between them. RNA transcripts gave rise to amplified TCR beta CDR3 regions. Carried out on the TCR CDR3, a first-round RT-PCR used the HTBI primer set. A single record per CDR3 protein comes from TCRdb applying MiXCR to the multiplex PCR reads. Of 700,000 or so distinct CDR3 sequences in the sample, about a sixth were seen once. These patients, aged 18 to 65, had recently diagnosed hyperthyroidism lasting under 2 months. It was uncontrolled infection, other autoimmune disease, pregnancy or lactation that excluded patients. In regard to this clonotype: Its specificity is unknown.

The chain links TRBV28 to TRBJ1-3; D remains ambiguous. The clonotype comes from a man between 18 and 35 years old with Graves' hyperthyroidism. Sequencing used blood. The CDR3 sequence is CASSIDAGNTIYF. CDR3 bases: TGTGCCAGCAGTATCGACGCTGGAAACACCATATATTTT.